This T cell receptor (beta chain) was recovered during a study of blood T cell repertoires in COVID-19. Study details: Collection of acute and convalescent COVID-19 samples took place in the United States, Italy and Spain. Sample material is recorded as cDNA or gDNA derived from T cells, B-cell-depleted T cells, or PBMCs.

With 0 bases clipped from V and 5 bases from J, the junction kept 6 bases outside the gene matches. This CDR3 spans 15 amino acids. Germline assignment: CDR1 GTSNPN and CDR2 SVGIG (reference sequence). Some clones are missing from TCRdb's copy, which holds only in-frame ones; the method was immunoSEQ multiplex PCR. The sample holds 99,000 or so clones; 84% are singletons and the top ten take approximately 2%. This receptor was identified in a man between 65 and 85 years old with active or convalescent COVID-19. This chain connects TRBV30 to TRBJ2-2; 7 bases line up with TRBD1. The source material was peripheral blood. The CDR3 sequence: CAWSVEDRWTGELFF. DNA of the CDR3: TGTGCCTGGAGTGTAGAGGACAGGTGGACCGGGGAGCTGTTTTTT.